The clone carrying this T cell receptor (beta chain) was detected many times. The data derive from a study of CDR3 diversity in severe acne. TCRdb independently ran MiXCR on the PCR reads; one entry per CDR3 protein. The sample records approximately 90,000 distinct CDR3 sequences, about 49% being singletons. The CDR3 is made up of 17 amino acids. V lost 5 bases, J lost 0 bases, and 14 bases lay in between. The chain joins TRBV12-3 or TRBV12-4 to TRBJ1-6; no reliable D call. Sequencing used blood. This TCR derives from a male donor with severe acne vulgaris. CDR3 nucleotide sequence: TGTGCCAGCAGTCAACAGACTCGGAGCTCCTATAATTCACCCCTCCACTTT. Translation: CASSQQTRSSYNSPLHF.